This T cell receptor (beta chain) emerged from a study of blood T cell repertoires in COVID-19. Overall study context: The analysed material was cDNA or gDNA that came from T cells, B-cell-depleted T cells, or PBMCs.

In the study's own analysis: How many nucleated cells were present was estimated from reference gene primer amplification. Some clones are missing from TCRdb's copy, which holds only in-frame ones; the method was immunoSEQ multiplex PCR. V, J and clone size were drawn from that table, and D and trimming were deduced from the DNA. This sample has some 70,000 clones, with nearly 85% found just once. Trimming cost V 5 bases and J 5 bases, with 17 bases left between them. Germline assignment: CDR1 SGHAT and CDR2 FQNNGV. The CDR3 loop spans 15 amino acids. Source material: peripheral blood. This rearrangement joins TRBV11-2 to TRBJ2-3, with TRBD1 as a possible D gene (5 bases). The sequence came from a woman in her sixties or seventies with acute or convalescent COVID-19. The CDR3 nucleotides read TGTGCCAGCAGCCCTGTCAAAGGGGCAAGAGATACGCAGTATTTT. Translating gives CASSPVKGARDTQYF.